These 27 T cell receptor beta chains share one sample of origin, sequenced in a study of tumor-infiltrating lymphocytes in localized non-small cell lung cancer. Profiled with immunoSEQ multiplex PCR; TCRdb holds only in-frame clones, not every one. The repertoire consists of tens of thousands of clones, with over 75% occurring once and the leading ten covering roughly 2%. The sample consisted of lung tumor tissue. The source of these receptors is a human donor with non-small cell lung cancer.

The V call is TRBV11-2, the J call TRBJ2-7; D is possibly TRBD2 (5 bases). The CDR3 has 15 residues. Germline V lookup: CDR1 SGHAT, CDR2 FQNNGV. Trimming took 1 base from V and 5 from J, leaving 15 bases between them. The CDR3 bases are TGTGCCAGCAGCTTAGTGGGTAGTACGGGAAACGAGCAGTACTTC. It specifies CASSLVGSTGNEQYF.

This clone appeared a single time. This chain uses TRBV28 with TRBJ1-2; a possible D gene is TRBD1 (6 bases). V was clipped by 3 bases and J by 1 base, with 6 bases between them. The germline CDR1 and CDR2 sequences are MDHEN and SYDVKM. The CDR3 covers 13 residues. This CDR3 is CASSLGHNYGYTF. The CDR3 nucleotides read TGTGCCAGCAGTTTGGGACATAACTATGGCTACACCTTC.

The chain carries TRBV5-4 and TRBJ2-7, with 13 bases fitting TRBD2. The CDR3 is made up of 16 amino acids. Trimming took 0 bases from V and 2 from J; bases not matched to a gene: 2. The germline CDR1 and CDR2 sequences are SGHNT and YYREEE (reference sequence). CDR3 residues: CASSLGGLAGTYEQYF. CDR3 in DNA: TGTGCCAGCAGCTTGGGGGGACTAGCGGGGACCTACGAGCAGTACTTC.

The chain employs TRBV27 and TRBJ2-7; 7 nucleotides agree with TRBD1. The CDR3 is made up of 16 amino acids. Germline trimming cut 2 bases from V and 4 bases from J; bases unmatched to any gene: 11. Germline lookup yields CDR1 MNHEY and CDR2 SMNVEV (reference sequence). The CDR3 sequence is CASSLLGSTGRYEQYF. The CDR3 DNA reads as TGTGCCAGCAGTTTACTGGGATCGACAGGGCGGTACGAGCAGTACTTC.

The chain uses TRBV30 and TRBJ2-2; D tentatively reads TRBD1 or TRBD2 (6 bases each). Trimming stripped 0 bases from V and 13 bases from J, with 12 bases between. This CDR3 spans 12 amino acids. The germline CDR1 and CDR2 sequences are GTSNPN and SVGIG (reference sequence). In nucleotides, the CDR3 is TGTGCCTGGAGTGTAGGAGGGGGAGGGCTGTTTTTT. The encoded protein is CAWSVGGGGLFF. Full variable domain (missing parts from reference TRBV30 and TRBJ2-2): SQTIHQWPATLVQPVGSPLSLECTVEGTSNPNLYWYRQAAGRGLQLLFYSVGIGQISSEVPQNLSASRPQDRQFILSSKKLLLSDSGFYLCAWSVGGGGLFFGEGSRLTVL.

This clone was picked up one time. The chain carries TRBV6-5 and TRBJ2-2, with D perhaps matching TRBD1 (5 bases). CDR3 length: 15 residues. Germline V gene data show CDR1 as MNHEY and CDR2 as SVGAGI. The germline V and J ends were trimmed by 0 bases and 6 bases, with 11 bases remaining between them. As DNA, the CDR3 is TGTGCCAGCAGTTACTCGGCAGGGATTCCCGGGGAGCTGTTTTTT. Amino acids: CASSYSAGIPGELFF.

The V and J genes are TRBV5-6 and TRBJ2-3; D gene unclear. V dropped 1 base and J dropped 6 bases, with 3 bases sitting between them. This CDR3 comprises 11 residues. Per the germline V gene, CDR1 is SGHDT and CDR2 is YYEEEE. The CDR3 spells CASSLFDTQYF. CDR3 DNA sequence: TGTGCCAGCAGCTTGTTTGATACGCAGTATTTT.

The chain carries TRBV27 and TRBJ1-1, with 7 positions matching TRBD1. The trim removed 2 bases at V and 4 bases at J, leaving 10 bases unmatched. Germline V gene data show CDR1 as MNHEY and CDR2 as SMNVEV (reference sequence). The CDR3 extends over 16 amino acids. DNA of the CDR3: TGTGCCAGCAGTTTAGCCCCCGCGACAGGGACCACTGAAGCTTTCTTT. Amino acids: CASSLAPATGTTEAFF.

The chain couples TRBV25-1 to TRBJ2-2; 7 nucleotides match TRBD1. With V trimmed by 3 bases and J by 1 base, 5 bases remained unmatched. CDR3 length equals 16 residues. CDR1 and CDR2 from the germline V gene are MGHDK and SYGVNS. CDR3 sequence reads: CASSDSAGGNTGELFF. For the CDR3, the DNA is TGTGCCAGCAGTGATTCGGCAGGGGGGAACACCGGGGAGCTGTTTTTT. The full variable domain, in which reference TRBV25-1 and TRBJ2-2 provide the parts outside the CDR3, is EADIYQTPRYLVIGTGKKITLECSQTMGHDKMYWYQQDPGMELHLIHYSYGVNSTEKGDLSSESTVSRIRTEHFPLTLESARPSHTSQYLCASSDSAGGNTGELFFGEGSRLTVL.

The CDR3: CASSVGGGGYEQYF. The CDR3 nucleotides read TGTGCCAGCAGCGTAGGAGGGGGCGGGTACGAGCAGTACTTC. The V gene is TRBV9, the J gene TRBJ2-7; 7 bases are shared with TRBD1. V was pared by 0 bases and J by 4 bases, with 4 bases of the junction left unmatched. The CDR3 spans 14 residues. Per the germline V gene, CDR1 is SGDLS and CDR2 is YYNGEE.

This chain joins TRBV4-3 and TRBJ1-6, with D hard to call. V lost 0 bases and J lost 11, with 17 bases in between. The CDR3 consists of 16 residues. Germline loops: CDR1 LGHNA, CDR2 YSLEER. The CDR3 spells CASSQDLRLGKTPLHF. The CDR3 DNA sequence: TGCGCCAGCAGCCAAGATCTCCGTCTAGGGAAGACACCCCTCCACTTT.

The chain carries TRBV7-2 and TRBJ1-1; 7 positions agree with TRBD1. Trimming removed 1 base from V and 1 base from J; junction bases left unmatched: 3. Germline CDR1 is SGHTA and CDR2 is FQGNSA. The CDR3 extends over 15 amino acids. Here the CDR3 reads CASSLDPGGNTEAFF. CDR3 coding DNA: TGTGCCAGCAGCTTAGACCCAGGGGGGAACACTGAAGCTTTCTTT. Complete variable domain (other parts from reference TRBV7-2 and TRBJ1-1): GAGVSQSPSNKVTEKGKDVELRCDPISGHTALYWYRQSLGQGLEFLIYFQGNSAPDKSGLPSDRFSAERTGGSVSTLTIQRTQQEDSAVYLCASSLDPGGNTEAFFGQGTRLTVV.

The V call is TRBV27, the J call TRBJ2-3; D is perhaps TRBD1 or TRBD2 (6 bases each). The V gene lost 3 bases and the J gene lost 2 bases, with 15 bases spanning the gap. The CDR3 sequence is 16 residues long. Germline assignment: CDR1 MNHEY and CDR2 SMNVEV (reference sequence). The CDR3 sequence is CASSLSQGGTTDTQYF. CDR3 nucleotide sequence: TGTGCCAGCAGTTTGTCACAGGGCGGGACCACAGATACGCAGTATTTT.

The chain couples TRBV7-2 to TRBJ1-6; D uncertain. The CDR3 loop spans 12 amino acids. Germline values: CDR1 SGHTA, CDR2 FQGNSA. V lost 4 bases and J lost 10, with 8 bases in between. Here the CDR3 reads CASSSLGSPLHF. The CDR3, as DNA: TGTGCCAGCAGCTCCCTAGGGTCACCCCTCCACTTT.

The chain combines TRBV7-6 with TRBJ2-3, with D possibly being TRBD1 (5 bases). Trimming stripped 0 bases from V and 6 bases from J, with 10 bases between. The CDR3 totals 14 residues. Germline CDR1 SGHVS, CDR2 FNYEAQ. The CDR3 sequence is CASSLATARDTQYF. The DNA for the CDR3 is TGTGCCAGCAGCTTAGCGACAGCACGGGATACGCAGTATTTT. The complete variable domain, with remaining parts taken from reference TRBV7-6 and TRBJ2-3, reads GAGVSQSPRYKVTKRGQDVALRCDPISGHVSLYWYRQALGQGPEFLTYFNYEAQQDKSGLPNDRFSAERPEGSISTLTIQRTEQRDSAMYRCASSLATARDTQYFGPGTRLTVL.

The chain couples TRBV14 to TRBJ1-6, with a tentative D call TRBD1 (6 bases). V dropped 1 base and J dropped 9 bases, with 13 bases sitting between them. The germline V gene encodes CDR1 SGHDN and CDR2 FVKESK. The CDR3 length is 15 residues. The CDR3 protein is CASSQGGGSGSPLHF. The CDR3, as DNA: TGTGCCAGCAGCCAAGGAGGGGGGTCTGGTTCACCCCTCCACTTT.

CDR3 in DNA: TGTGCCAGTAGTTTGGTCGGGGGGAGCTATGGCTACACCTTC. Amino acids: CASSLVGGSYGYTF. The chain carries TRBV19 and TRBJ1-2; D perhaps matches TRBD1 (5 bases). V was clipped by 5 bases and J by 4 bases, with 14 bases between them. The CDR3 extends over 14 amino acids. CDR1 is LNHDA, CDR2 SQIVND, per germline (reference sequence).

This clone was found a few times. The chain joins TRBV4-1 to TRBJ1-5, with D tentatively TRBD1 (5 bases). Germline CDR1 MGHRA, CDR2 YSYEKL. The CDR3 is 17 residues long. The V end was cut by 1 base, the J end by 2 bases, with 15 bases between. Written as DNA, the CDR3 is TGCGCCAGCAGCCAAGTTGGGGGGTCGGTTGGCAATCAGCCCCAGCATTTT. Translating gives CASSQVGGSVGNQPQHF.

The chain recombines TRBV19 with TRBJ1-2; D is possibly TRBD1 (6 bases). V gave up 4 bases and J gave up 5 bases, with 23 bases separating them. The CDR3 is 17 residues long. Germline V gene sequence: CDR1 LNHDA, CDR2 SQIVND (reference sequence). The chain's CDR3 is CASSTRSIGGARYGYTF. The CDR3 DNA follows: TGTGCCAGTAGTACCCGCTCGATTGGGGGGGCCCGGTATGGCTACACCTTC.

The J gene is TRBJ2-5, the V gene TRBV27, with D uncertain. The CDR3 loop spans 14 amino acids. In germline, CDR1 is MNHEY, CDR2 SMNVEV (reference sequence). Trimming shortened V by 5 bases and J by 5 bases, and 15 bases separated the two germline ends. As DNA, the CDR3 is TGTGCCAGCAGTATGGGCCCAATCCAGGAGACCCAGTACTTC. This codes for CASSMGPIQETQYF.

The chain joins TRBV5-1 to TRBJ2-5, with 8 nucleotides matching TRBD1. Germline CDR1 and CDR2: SGHRS and YFSETQ. J was trimmed by 5 bases and V by 4 bases; bases with no gene match: 7. CDR3 size: 14 residues. In DNA form, the CDR3 reads TGCGCCAGCAGCCCGGCAGGGGGCGACGAGACCCAGTACTTC. This codes for CASSPAGGDETQYF.

V and J are TRBV27 and TRBJ2-7; tentatively, D is TRBD1 or TRBD2 (5 bases each). V was shortened by 5 bases and J by 5 bases, with 19 bases between the two germline ends. CDR1 MNHEY and CDR2 SMNVEV come from the germline V gene (reference sequence). The CDR3 spans 15 residues. The CDR3 DNA follows: TGTGCCAGCAGTAGAACTGCCGGGACCATCGACGAGCAGTACTTC. Protein sequence: CASSRTAGTIDEQYF.

This clone showed up just once. The chain carries TRBV30 and TRBJ2-5, with D possibly matching TRBD2 (6 bases). Germline CDR1 and CDR2: GTSNPN and SVGIG (reference sequence). This CDR3 has 13 residues. V was trimmed by 7 bases and J by 2 bases, leaving 14 bases between them. The DNA for the CDR3 is TGTGCCTCCAAACGGCGGGGACAAGAGACCCAGTACTTC. Residues: CASKRRGQETQYF.

The chain combines TRBV7-2 with TRBJ2-1; no clear D gene. The V and J ends lost 7 bases and 9 bases respectively, with 13 bases between them. The CDR3 runs 12 residues. Germline CDR1 and CDR2: SGHTA and FQGNSA. The CDR3 nucleotides read TGTGCCAGCACCTCTGGGCCCGGTGAGCAGTTCTTC. Translating it yields CASTSGPGEQFF.

The chain has TRBV7-9 and TRBJ1-4; 9 bases are a match to TRBD1. CDR3 size: 16 residues. The germline CDR1 and CDR2 sequences are SEHNR and FQNEAQ (reference sequence). Losses at the gene ends were 2 bases for V and 4 bases for J; bases not matched to a gene: 5. The CDR3 spells CASSLSGTGFNEKLFF. The CDR3 nucleotides read TGTGCCAGCAGCTTAAGTGGGACAGGGTTTAATGAAAAACTGTTTTTT.

This clone came up once. The V gene is TRBV7-2, the J gene TRBJ1-1; D is ambiguous. The CDR3 has 11 residues. Trimming removed 6 bases at V and 0 bases at J, with 2 bases between. Germline CDR1 is SGHTA and CDR2 is FQGNSA. The CDR3 DNA sequence: TGTGCCAGCAGAATGAACACTGAAGCTTTCTTT. Protein product: CASRMNTEAFF.

This clone occurred a few times. This chain links TRBV19 with TRBJ2-7, with 7 bases matching TRBD2. The CDR3 is 15 amino acids. The germline gives CDR1 LNHDA, CDR2 SQIVND (reference sequence). V shed 4 bases, J shed 0 bases, and the junction held 6 bases outside the gene matches. As DNA, the CDR3 is TGTGCCAGTAGTAAGACTAGCAGTAGCTCCTACGAGCAGTACTTC. It codes for CASSKTSSSSYEQYF. Based on the CDR3 plus reference TRBV19 and TRBJ2-7, the full variable domain is DGGITQSPKYLFRKEGQNVTLSCEQNLNHDAMYWYRQDPGQGLRLIYYSQIVNDFQKGDIAEGYSVSREKKESFPLTVTSAQKNPTAFYLCASSKTSSSSYEQYFGPGTRLTVT.